This passage covers 21 T cell receptor beta chains from one sample sequenced in a study of T cell responses to AZD1222 COVID-19 vaccine. The table came from immunoSEQ multiplex PCR; TCRdb's copy has only in-frame clones and leaves some out. The sample lists 150,000 to 200,000 clones, about 92% occurring once. Sequenced material: peripheral blood, taken on day 0 of AZD1222 vaccination. The origin of the receptors is an adult in good health.

The CDR3 protein is CASSLVRGIYGYTF. The CDR3, as DNA: TGTGCCAGCAGCTTAGTTCGCGGGATCTATGGCTACACCTTC. This sequence joins TRBV7-9 and TRBJ1-2, with unresolved D. The germline gives CDR1 SEHNR, CDR2 FQNEAQ (reference sequence). Trimming took 1 base from V and 4 from J, leaving 10 bases between them. The CDR3 consists of 14 residues.

The chain recombines TRBV27 with TRBJ2-7; TRBD2 agrees at 10 bases. The germline gives CDR1 MNHEY, CDR2 SMNVEV (reference sequence). V lost 7 bases, J lost 0 bases, and 6 bases stayed unmatched. This CDR3 contains 15 residues. DNA of the CDR3: TGTGCCAGCATGCTAGCGGGAGACCCCTCCTACGAGCAGTACTTC. Protein product: CASMLAGDPSYEQYF.

In its sample, this clone was seen a few times. This rearrangement joins TRBV7-5 to TRBJ2-7; TRBD1 reflects the table's D call only, with no check against the DNA. TRBV7-5 is given as a pseudogene. CDR3 size: 14 residues. CDR3 bases: TGTGTCAGAAGCCCGGGGACAGTTCCCTACGAGCAGTACTTC. Its translation: CVRSPGTVPYEQYF.

This chain links TRBV7-9 with TRBJ2-7; 7 bases map to TRBD1. CDR1 is SEHNR, CDR2 FQNEAQ, per germline (reference sequence). The J segment lost 3 bases and the V segment lost 4 bases, leaving 6 bases of the junction unmatched. The length of the CDR3 is 14 residues. CDR3 in amino acids: CASSYWDRHYEQYF. CDR3 nucleotide sequence: TGTGCCAGCAGCTATTGGGACAGACACTACGAGCAGTACTTC. Full variable domain (rest looked up from reference TRBV7-9 and TRBJ2-7): DTGVSQNPRHKITKRGQNVTFRCDPISEHNRLYWYRQTLGQGPEFLTYFQNEAQLEKSRLLSDRFSAERPKGSFSTLEIQRTEQGDSAMYLCASSYWDRHYEQYFGPGTRLTVT.

This clone appeared a few times. The chain links TRBV19 to TRBJ2-3; 8 nucleotides line up with TRBD2. J gave up 5 bases and V 1 base, and 8 bases lay outside the gene matches. This CDR3 spans 16 amino acids. The germline V gene has CDR1 LNHDA and CDR2 SQIVND (reference sequence). The chain's CDR3 is CASSIGGTSGGDTQYF. CDR3 nucleotide sequence: TGTGCCAGTAGTATAGGGGGTACTAGCGGTGGAGATACGCAGTATTTT.

In its sample, this clone was seen once. The gene calls are TRBV6-6 and TRBJ1-2, with 7 bases that match TRBD1. The germline CDR1 and CDR2 sequences are MNHNY and SVGAGI (reference sequence). CDR3 length equals 12 residues. V shed 5 bases, J shed 5 bases, and the junction held 2 bases outside the gene matches. Here the CDR3 DNA reads TGTGCCAGCAGTCCGACAGGGTATGGCTACACCTTC. The encoded protein is CASSPTGYGYTF.

The rearrangement links TRBV7-6 to TRBJ2-7; D possibly corresponds to TRBD1 (5 bases). Germline values: CDR1 SGHVS, CDR2 FNYEAQ. With 6 bases removed from V and 0 bases from J, the gap between germline ends came to 18 bases. The CDR3 totals 16 residues. This CDR3 is CASSYGIAGSSYEQYF. The CDR3 region has the DNA TGTGCCAGCAGTTATGGAATCGCAGGGTCCTCCTACGAGCAGTACTTC.

This CDR3 is CASSLGGSESPLHF. DNA for the CDR3: TGTGCCAGCAGCTTAGGAGGGTCGGAGTCACCCCTCCACTTT. This chain links TRBV7-8 with TRBJ1-6, with no clear D. The CDR3 spans 14 residues. Trimming stripped 1 base from V and 10 bases from J, with 11 bases between. Germline-derived CDR1 and CDR2 are SGHVS and FQNEAQ.

The rearrangement joins TRBV30 to TRBJ1-5; D is possibly TRBD1 (6 bases). The V and J ends lost 4 bases and 5 bases respectively, with 21 bases between them. The CDR3 spans 16 residues. Germline loops: CDR1 GTSNPN, CDR2 SVGIG (reference sequence). The CDR3 reads CAWTESHDRWDQPQHF. Here the CDR3 DNA reads TGTGCCTGGACCGAGTCCCACGACAGGTGGGATCAGCCCCAGCATTTT.

The V call is TRBV3-1 (or the pseudogene TRBV3-2), the J call TRBJ2-3, with 11 bases lining up with TRBD2. The V segment lost 2 bases and the J segment 6 bases; nucleotides outside the gene matches: 10. The CDR3 length is 17 residues. Germline V gives CDR1 LGHDT, CDR2 YNNKEL (reference sequence). For the CDR3, the DNA is TGTGCCAGCAGCCAATGGGGTACTAGCGGGGGAGATGATACGCAGTATTTT. Translated, it gives CASSQWGTSGGDDTQYF.

This clone turned up a few times. The chain links TRBV5-6 to TRBJ2-1, with a tentative D call TRBD2 (5 bases). The germline V and J ends were trimmed by 5 bases and 2 bases, with 11 bases remaining between them. This CDR3 has 14 amino acids. Germline CDR1 and CDR2: SGHDT and YYEEEE. CDR3 sequence: CASRPPGAYNEQFF. DNA for the CDR3: TGTGCCAGCAGGCCCCCCGGGGCCTACAATGAGCAGTTCTTC.

This clone has just a few counts. An end of the junction differs from the germline gene, which may be a read error. This rearrangement joins TRBV6-5 to TRBJ1-1, with D uncertain. Germline-derived CDR1 and CDR2 are MNHEY and SVGAGI. The CDR3 runs to 14 residues. This chain's CDR3 is CASILTSRPPELWF. DNA for the CDR3: TGTGCCAGCATACTAACGAGTCGGCCTCCAGAGCTTTGGTTT.

The chain combines TRBV7-9 with TRBJ1-4, with 7 bases lining up with TRBD1. Looked up from germline, CDR1 is SEHNR and CDR2 is FQNEAQ (reference sequence). V lost 4 bases, J lost 0 bases, and 14 bases stayed unmatched. The CDR3 spans 19 residues. CDR3 DNA: TGTGCCAGCAGCTCGACAAGGGGCAGGGGGACACCAACTAATGAAAAACTGTTTTTT. Its protein product is CASSSTRGRGTPTNEKLFF.

The genes are TRBV20-1 and TRBJ2-3, with D uncertain. Trimming stripped 6 bases from V and 3 bases from J, with 4 bases between. The germline V gene has CDR1 DFQATT and CDR2 SNEGSKA (reference sequence). The CDR3 contains 10 residues. The CDR3 here is CSAPTDTQYF. The DNA for the CDR3 is TGCAGTGCGCCTACAGATACGCAGTATTTT.

The chain combines TRBV6-5 with TRBJ2-7; 10 positions agree with TRBD2. In germline, CDR1 is MNHEY, CDR2 SVGAGI. The CDR3 loop spans 14 amino acids. V gave up 6 bases and J gave up 4 bases; unmatched junction bases: 6. CDR3 amino acids: CASRARTSGYEQYF. CDR3 DNA sequence: TGTGCCAGCAGGGCTAGGACTAGCGGTTACGAGCAGTACTTC.

The chain carries TRBV11-2 and TRBJ1-2, with D maybe TRBD1 (5 bases). Germline values: CDR1 SGHAT, CDR2 FQNNGV. This CDR3 region has 18 residues. Trimming took 1 base from V and 4 from J, leaving 22 bases between them. This CDR3 reads CASSLAVLGGTQIYGYTF. In DNA, the CDR3 is TGTGCCAGCAGCTTAGCAGTCCTCGGGGGGACCCAGATCTATGGCTACACCTTC.

This sequence joins TRBV7-9 and TRBJ1-2; D gene unclear. Germline V lookup: CDR1 SEHNR, CDR2 FQNEAQ (reference sequence). The V gene lost 5 bases and the J gene lost 2 bases, with 18 bases spanning the gap. There are 16 residues in the CDR3. The CDR3 DNA reads as TGTGCCAGCAGCCCGAACCTGGGGTCGGCAAACTATGGCTACACCTTC. This sequence encodes CASSPNLGSANYGYTF.

The gene calls are TRBV7-9 and TRBJ2-1, with 9 positions matching TRBD2. In germline, CDR1 is SEHNR, CDR2 FQNEAQ (reference sequence). There are 14 residues in the CDR3. The V segment lost 8 bases and the J segment 9 bases; nucleotides outside the gene matches: 11. The CDR3 region is CASLPSAGGSEQFF. DNA for the CDR3: TGTGCCAGCCTCCCCTCCGCGGGGGGGAGTGAGCAGTTCTTC.

V and J are TRBV27 and TRBJ2-7, with 11 bases identical to TRBD2. Losses at the gene ends were 3 bases for V and 3 bases for J; bases not matched to a gene: 4. The germline CDR1 and CDR2 sequences are MNHEY and SMNVEV (reference sequence). The length of the CDR3 is 15 residues. CDR3 sequence: CASSLVTSGNYEQYF. DNA of the CDR3: TGTGCCAGCAGTTTGGTGACTAGCGGGAACTACGAGCAGTACTTC.

The chain has TRBV5-1 and TRBJ2-1; the D is unclear. The CDR3 loop spans 14 amino acids. CDR1 SGHRS and CDR2 YFSETQ come from the germline V gene. V lost 4 bases, J lost 3 bases, and 11 bases lay in between. This CDR3 is CASSLPGLYNEQFF. The CDR3 bases are TGCGCCAGCAGCCTCCCGGGCCTCTACAATGAGCAGTTCTTC.

V and J are TRBV5-1 and TRBJ2-3; 10 nucleotides align to TRBD1. The CDR3 length is 16 residues. The J segment lost 2 bases and the V segment lost 0 bases, leaving 3 bases of the junction unmatched. The germline V gene encodes CDR1 SGHRS and CDR2 YFSETQ. The CDR3 protein is CASSLGGTGVTDTQYF. The CDR3 DNA reads as TGCGCCAGCAGCTTGGGCGGGACAGGGGTCACAGATACGCAGTATTTT.